The entry below describes one T cell receptor beta chain. The CDR3 runs to 12 residues. Germline loops: CDR1 MNHNS, CDR2 SASEGT. V lost 10 bases and J lost 7, with 13 bases in between. The authors' processing: Using reference gene primer amplification, nucleated cell counts were estimated. TCRdb's copy holds only in-frame clones and misses some; the assay was immunoSEQ multiplex PCR. Clonal size and the V and J genes are those of that table, whereas D and trimming came from the DNA. This table has just over 150,000 clones, over 70% appearing once. This specimen comes from a study of blood T cell repertoires in COVID-19. In the study overall: From T cells, B-cell-depleted T cells, or PBMCs came the material, which was cDNA or gDNA.

The origin of this receptor is a man aged 55-75 years with acute or convalescent COVID-19. The sequenced material came from peripheral blood. V and J are TRBV6-1 and TRBJ1-4, with no clear D. The DNA of the CDR3 is TGTGCCATCCGAGGAAGGAGTGAAAAACTGTTTTTT. Translated, it gives CAIRGRSEKLFF.